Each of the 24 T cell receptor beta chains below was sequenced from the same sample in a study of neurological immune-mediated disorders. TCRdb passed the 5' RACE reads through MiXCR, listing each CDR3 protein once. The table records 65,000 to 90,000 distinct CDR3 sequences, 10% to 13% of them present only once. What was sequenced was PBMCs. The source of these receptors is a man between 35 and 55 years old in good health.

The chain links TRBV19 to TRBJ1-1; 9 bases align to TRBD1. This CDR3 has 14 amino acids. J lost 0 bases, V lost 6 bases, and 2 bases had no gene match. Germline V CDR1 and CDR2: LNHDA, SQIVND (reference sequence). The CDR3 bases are TGTGCCAGTAGAGGGACAGGGCTGAACACTGAAGCTTTCTTT. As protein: CASRGTGLNTEAFF.

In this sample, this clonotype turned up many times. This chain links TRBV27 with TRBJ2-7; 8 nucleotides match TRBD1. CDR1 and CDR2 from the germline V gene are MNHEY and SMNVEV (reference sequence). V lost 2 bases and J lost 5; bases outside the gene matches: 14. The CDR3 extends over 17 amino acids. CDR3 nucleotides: TGTGCCAGCAGTTTACAGGAACCAGGGGGCCAGGGGGACGAGCAGTACTTC. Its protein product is CASSLQEPGGQGDEQYF.

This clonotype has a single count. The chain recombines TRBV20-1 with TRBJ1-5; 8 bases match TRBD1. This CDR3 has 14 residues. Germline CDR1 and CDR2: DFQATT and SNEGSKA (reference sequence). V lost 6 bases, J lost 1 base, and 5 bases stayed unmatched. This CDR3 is CSAGTGLSNQPQHF. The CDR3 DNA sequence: TGCAGTGCCGGGACAGGCCTAAGCAATCAGCCCCAGCATTTT.

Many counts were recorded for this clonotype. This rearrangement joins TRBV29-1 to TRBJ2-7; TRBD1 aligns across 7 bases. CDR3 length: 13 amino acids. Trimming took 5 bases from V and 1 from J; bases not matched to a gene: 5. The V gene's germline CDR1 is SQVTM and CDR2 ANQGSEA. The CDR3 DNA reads TGCAGCGTTAGGACAGGTGGATCCTACGAGCAGTACTTC. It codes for CSVRTGGSYEQYF.

The CDR3 DNA sequence: TGTGCCAGCAGCACCTGGACAGGGAAGCTGTTCTTC. Protein product: CASSTWTGKLFF. This chain uses TRBV6-6 with TRBJ2-1; TRBD1 matches 8 bases. The CDR3 is 12 amino acids. CDR1 and CDR2 (germline): MNHNY, SVGAGI (reference sequence). V was clipped by 6 bases and J by 15 bases; unmatched bases: 10.

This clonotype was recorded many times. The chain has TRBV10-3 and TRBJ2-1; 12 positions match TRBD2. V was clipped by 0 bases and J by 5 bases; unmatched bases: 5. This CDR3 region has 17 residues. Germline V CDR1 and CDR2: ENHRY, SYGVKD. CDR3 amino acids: CAISESNLAGGDNEQFF. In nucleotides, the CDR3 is TGTGCCATCAGTGAGTCGAACCTAGCGGGGGGGGACAATGAGCAGTTCTTC.

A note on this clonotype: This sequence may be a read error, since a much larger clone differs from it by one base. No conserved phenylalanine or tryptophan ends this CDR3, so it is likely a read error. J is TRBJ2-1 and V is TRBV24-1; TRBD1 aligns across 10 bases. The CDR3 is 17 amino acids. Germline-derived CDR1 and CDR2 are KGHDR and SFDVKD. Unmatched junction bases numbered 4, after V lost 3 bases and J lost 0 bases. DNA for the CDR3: TGTGCCACCAGTGATCGGAGGGACAGGGGCTCCTACAATGAGCAGTTCTTA. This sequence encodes CATSDRRDRGSYNEQFL.

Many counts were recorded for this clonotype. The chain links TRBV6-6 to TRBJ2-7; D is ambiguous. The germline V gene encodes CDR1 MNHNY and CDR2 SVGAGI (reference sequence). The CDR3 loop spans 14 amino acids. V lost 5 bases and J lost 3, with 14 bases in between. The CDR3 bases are TGTGCCAGCAGTGCAACGAATCCGAACTACGAGCAGTACTTC. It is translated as CASSATNPNYEQYF.

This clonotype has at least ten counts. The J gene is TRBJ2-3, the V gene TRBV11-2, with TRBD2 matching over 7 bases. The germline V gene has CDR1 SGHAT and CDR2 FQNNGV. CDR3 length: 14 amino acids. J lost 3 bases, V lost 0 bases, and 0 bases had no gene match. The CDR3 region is CASSLEGGTDTQYF. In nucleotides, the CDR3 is TGTGCCAGCAGCTTAGAGGGGGGGACAGATACGCAGTATTTT. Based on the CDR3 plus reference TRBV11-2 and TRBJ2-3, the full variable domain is EAGVAQSPRYKIIEKRQSVAFWCNPISGHATLYWYQQILGQGPKLLIQFQNNGVVDDSQLPKDRFSAERLKGVDSTLKIQPAKLEDSAVYLCASSLEGGTDTQYFGPGTRLTVL.

Here the CDR3 reads CASSFPRGPSSYNEQFF. In nucleotides, the CDR3 is TGTGCCAGCAGCTTCCCAAGAGGGCCGAGCTCCTACAATGAGCAGTTCTTC. The rearrangement uses TRBV7-9 and TRBJ2-1, with a weak D call TRBD2 (5 bases). Trimming cost V 3 bases and J 0 bases, with 15 bases left between them. CDR3 length: 17 residues. CDR1 and CDR2 from the germline V gene are SEHNR and FQNEAQ (reference sequence).

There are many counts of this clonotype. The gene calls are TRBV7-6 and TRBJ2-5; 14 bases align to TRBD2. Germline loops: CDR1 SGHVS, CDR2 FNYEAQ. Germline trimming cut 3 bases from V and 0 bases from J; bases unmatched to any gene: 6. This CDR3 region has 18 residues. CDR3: CASSFGLAGGRYQETQYF. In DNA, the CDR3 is TGTGCCAGCAGCTTCGGACTAGCGGGAGGCCGGTACCAAGAGACCCAGTACTTC.

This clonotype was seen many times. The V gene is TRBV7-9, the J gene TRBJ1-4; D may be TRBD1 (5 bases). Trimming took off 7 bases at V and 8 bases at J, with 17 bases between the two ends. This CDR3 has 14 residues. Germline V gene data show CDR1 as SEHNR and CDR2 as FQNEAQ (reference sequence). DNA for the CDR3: TGTGCCAGCACCGGGGACCCCGCGGGGGAAAAACTGTTTTTT. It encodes CASTGDPAGEKLFF.

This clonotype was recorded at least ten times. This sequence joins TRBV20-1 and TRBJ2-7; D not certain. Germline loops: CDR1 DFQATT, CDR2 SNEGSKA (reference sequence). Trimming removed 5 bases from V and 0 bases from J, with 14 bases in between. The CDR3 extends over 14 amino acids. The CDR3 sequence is CSAGRAHSSYEQYF. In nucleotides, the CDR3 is TGCAGTGCTGGACGTGCACACAGCTCCTACGAGCAGTACTTC.

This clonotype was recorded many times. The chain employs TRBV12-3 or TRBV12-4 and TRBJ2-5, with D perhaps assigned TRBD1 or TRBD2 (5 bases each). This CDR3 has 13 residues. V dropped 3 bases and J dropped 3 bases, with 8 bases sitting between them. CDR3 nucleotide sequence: TGTGCCAGCAGTTTCAGGGAGAAAGAGACCCAGTACTTC. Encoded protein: CASSFREKETQYF.

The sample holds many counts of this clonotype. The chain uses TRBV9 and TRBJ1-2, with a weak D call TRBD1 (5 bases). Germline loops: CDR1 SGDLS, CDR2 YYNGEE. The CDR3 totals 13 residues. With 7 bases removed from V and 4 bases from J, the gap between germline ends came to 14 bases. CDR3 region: CASSPREGYGYTF. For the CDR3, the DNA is TGTGCCAGCTCTCCCAGGGAGGGCTATGGCTACACCTTC.

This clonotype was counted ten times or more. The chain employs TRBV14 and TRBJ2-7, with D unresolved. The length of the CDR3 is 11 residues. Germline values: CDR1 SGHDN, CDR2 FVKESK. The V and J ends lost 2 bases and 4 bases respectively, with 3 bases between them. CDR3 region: CASSQIYEQYF. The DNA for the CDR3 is TGTGCCAGCAGCCAAATTTACGAGCAGTACTTC.

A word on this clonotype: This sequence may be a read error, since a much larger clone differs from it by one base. This CDR3 is CASSSFSGKGVYEQYF. Here the CDR3 DNA reads TGTGCCAGCAGCTCTTTCTCCGGGAAAGGGGTCTACGAGCAGTACTTC. J is TRBJ2-7 and V is TRBV7-9; D may correspond to TRBD1 or TRBD2 (5 bases each). Trimming pared 4 bases from V and 3 bases from J, leaving 19 bases between. This CDR3 spans 16 amino acids. Germline-derived CDR1 and CDR2 are SEHNR and FQNEAQ (reference sequence).

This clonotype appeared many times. CDR3 nucleotides: TGTGCCAGCAGCCTGGCGGGGCACCCCGGCTACGAGCAGTACTTC. Protein: CASSLAGHPGYEQYF. The genes are TRBV5-6 and TRBJ2-7, with D possibly matching TRBD2 (6 bases). The germline V gene encodes CDR1 SGHDT and CDR2 YYEEEE. Trimming removed 4 bases at V and 3 bases at J, with 17 bases between. The CDR3 runs to 15 residues.

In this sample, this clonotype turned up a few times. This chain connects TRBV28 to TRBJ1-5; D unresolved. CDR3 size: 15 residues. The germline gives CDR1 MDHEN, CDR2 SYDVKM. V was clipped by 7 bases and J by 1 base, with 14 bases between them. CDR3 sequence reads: CASTGLGNSNQPQHF. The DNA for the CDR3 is TGTGCCAGCACTGGGCTAGGTAACAGCAATCAGCCCCAGCATTTT.

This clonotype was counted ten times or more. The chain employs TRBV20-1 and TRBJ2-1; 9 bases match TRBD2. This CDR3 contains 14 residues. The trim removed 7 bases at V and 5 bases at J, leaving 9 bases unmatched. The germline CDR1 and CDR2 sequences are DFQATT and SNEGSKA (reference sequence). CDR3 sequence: CSVPRGGGDNEQFF. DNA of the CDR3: TGCAGTGTCCCTAGGGGCGGGGGGGACAATGAGCAGTTCTTC.

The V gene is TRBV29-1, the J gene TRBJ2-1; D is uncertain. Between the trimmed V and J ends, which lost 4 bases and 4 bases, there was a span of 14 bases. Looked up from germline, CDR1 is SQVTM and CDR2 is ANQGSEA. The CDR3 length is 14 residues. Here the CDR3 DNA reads TGCAGCGTTGGGTACCGTTCCGCATACAATGAGCAGTTCTTC. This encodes CSVGYRSAYNEQFF.

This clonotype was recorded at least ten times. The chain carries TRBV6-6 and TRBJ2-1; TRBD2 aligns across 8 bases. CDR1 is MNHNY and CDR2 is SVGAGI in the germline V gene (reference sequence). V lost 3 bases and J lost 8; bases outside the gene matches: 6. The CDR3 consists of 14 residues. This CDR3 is CASSYSGGWDEQFF. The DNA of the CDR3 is TGTGCCAGCAGTTATTCGGGAGGGTGGGATGAGCAGTTCTTC.

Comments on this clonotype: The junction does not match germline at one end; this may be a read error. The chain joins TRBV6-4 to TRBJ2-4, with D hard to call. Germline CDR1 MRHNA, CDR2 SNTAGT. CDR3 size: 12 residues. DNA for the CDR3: TGTGCCAGCAGTGATACCAAAAACATTCGGTACTTT. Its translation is CASSDTKNIRYF.

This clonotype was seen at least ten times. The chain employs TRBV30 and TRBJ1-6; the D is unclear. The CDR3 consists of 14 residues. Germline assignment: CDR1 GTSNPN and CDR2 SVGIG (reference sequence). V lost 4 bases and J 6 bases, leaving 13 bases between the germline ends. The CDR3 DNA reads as TGTGCCTGGAATACCAATGGCCGTAATTCACCCCTCCACTTT. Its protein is CAWNTNGRNSPLHF. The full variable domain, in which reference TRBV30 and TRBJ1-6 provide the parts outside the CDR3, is SQTIHQWPATLVQPVGSPLSLECTVEGTSNPNLYWYRQAAGRGLQLLFYSVGIGQISSEVPQNLSASRPQDRQFILSSKKLLLSDSGFYLCAWNTNGRNSPLHFGNGTRLTVT.